The 24 T cell receptor beta chains listed next were all sequenced from one sample in a study of cytomegalovirus exposure and HLA in healthy donors (dated by TCRdb to 2017 to 2019). Libraries were prepared through the immunoSEQ multiplex PCR assay. A mixture of 60 forward primers for TCR Vbeta segments and 13 reverse primers for TCR Jbeta segments was used in the multiplex PCR. The table was pulled from immuneACCESS by TCRdb, which kept in-frame rearrangements only. Such tables lose some clones; where checked, under half of the loss comes from unresolved V genes, and the rest has no known cause. The sample table records approximately 42,000 clones. The ten largest clones add up to 8.1% of the sample. Material for sequencing was PBMCs. The receptor set was obtained from a male donor in good health and CMV-seronegative.

The V and J genes are TRBV5-4 and TRBJ2-2; 9 bases map to TRBD1. The CDR3 sequence is 16 residues long. V lost 4 bases and J lost 5; bases outside the gene matches: 9. Looked up from germline, CDR1 is SGHNT and CDR2 is YYREEE (reference sequence). The CDR3 loop is CASSQGTGRGTGELFF. CDR3 in DNA: TGTGCCAGCAGCCAGGGGACAGGGAGAGGAACCGGGGAGCTGTTTTTT.

This chain uses TRBV6-6 with TRBJ2-3, with D uncertain. Germline V gene sequence: CDR1 MNHNY, CDR2 SVGAGI (reference sequence). The length of the CDR3 is 14 residues. Trimming removed 8 bases from V and 2 bases from J, with 14 bases in between. This chain's CDR3 is CASRSQPDTDTQYF. The CDR3 nucleotides read TGTGCCAGCCGGTCTCAACCCGACACAGATACGCAGTATTTT.

The V gene is TRBV19, the J gene TRBJ2-3; 9 bases match TRBD2. The CDR3 loop spans 15 amino acids. V was pared by 3 bases and J by 6 bases, with 7 bases of the junction left unmatched. The germline CDR1 and CDR2 sequences are LNHDA and SQIVND (reference sequence). The CDR3 DNA reads as TGTGCCAGTAGTATGTACGGCGGGAGGGACGATACGCAGTATTTT. This translates into CASSMYGGRDDTQYF.

The V call is TRBV5-1, the J call TRBJ2-7; 8 bases match TRBD1. V shed 4 bases and J 6 bases; nucleotides not matched to a gene: 12. This CDR3 region has 15 residues. The germline CDR1 and CDR2 sequences are SGHRS and YFSETQ. The CDR3 nucleotides read TGCGCCAGCAGCCCATGGCAGGACAGGGTGAGCGAGCAGTACTTC. It is translated as CASSPWQDRVSEQYF. The complete variable domain, with remaining parts taken from reference TRBV5-1 and TRBJ2-7, reads KAGVTQTPRYLIKTRGQQVTLSCSPISGHRSVSWYQQTPGQGLQFLFEYFSETQRNKGNFPGRFSGRQFSNSRSEMNVSTLELGDSALYLCASSPWQDRVSEQYFGPGTRLTVT.

The J gene is TRBJ1-2, the V gene TRBV4-1; D is ambiguous. The CDR3 runs to 14 residues. Germline loops: CDR1 MGHRA, CDR2 YSYEKL. V was clipped by 4 bases and J by 4 bases, with 13 bases between them. CDR3 bases: TGCGCCAGCAGCCTCGACGGAGACTTCTATGGCTACACCTTC. It yields the protein CASSLDGDFYGYTF.

The chain combines TRBV19 with TRBJ1-2, with TRBD1 matching 7 bases. The length of the CDR3 is 15 residues. V shed 7 bases and J 5 bases; nucleotides not matched to a gene: 13. Germline V gives CDR1 LNHDA, CDR2 SQIVND (reference sequence). CDR3 coding DNA: TGTGCCAGTAAACAGGGGCGCGATTCAGAGTATGGCTACACCTTC. This gives the protein CASKQGRDSEYGYTF.

The J gene is TRBJ2-1, the V gene TRBV10-3; D call uncertain. V lost 0 bases to trimming and J lost 3 bases, with 15 bases between them. In germline, CDR1 is ENHRY, CDR2 SYGVKD. The CDR3 is 17 amino acids. The CDR3 here is CAISESIVRSVYNEQFF. The CDR3, as DNA: TGTGCCATCAGTGAGTCGATCGTGAGGTCGGTCTACAATGAGCAGTTCTTC.

The rearrangement joins TRBV5-1 to TRBJ1-1, with 8 bases lining up with TRBD1. Germline CDR1 and CDR2: SGHRS and YFSETQ. Trimming took 3 bases from V and 4 from J; bases not matched to a gene: 2. The CDR3 has 13 amino acids. The CDR3 region is CASSSTGGTEAFF. The CDR3 region has the DNA TGCGCCAGCAGCTCTACAGGGGGCACTGAAGCTTTCTTT.

The chain couples TRBV27 to TRBJ2-2; 11 positions match TRBD2. Germline-derived CDR1 and CDR2 are MNHEY and SMNVEV (reference sequence). The CDR3 is made up of 17 amino acids. J lost 6 bases, V lost 5 bases, and 11 bases had no gene match. The CDR3 nucleotides read TGTGCCAGCAGTCTGACATCTAGCGGGAGGTCACCCGGGGAGCTGTTTTTT. This gives the protein CASSLTSSGRSPGELFF.

V gene TRBV19 combines with J gene TRBJ1-1; 10 nucleotides line up with TRBD1. The CDR3 is 14 amino acids. The V gene end was trimmed by 7 bases and the J gene end by 7 bases; junction bases not matched to a gene: 9. Germline CDR1 LNHDA, CDR2 SQIVND (reference sequence). The CDR3 protein is CASKSDRGPNEAFF. In DNA, the CDR3 is TGTGCCAGTAAAAGTGACAGGGGGCCAAATGAAGCTTTCTTT.

This rearrangement joins TRBV18 to TRBJ1-4; D unresolved. The CDR3 has 12 amino acids. The V end was cut by 1 base, the J end by 8 bases, with 5 bases between. Germline V gene lookup returns CDR1 KGHSH and CDR2 LQKENI. The CDR3 DNA is TGTGCCAGCTCACCACTGAGGGAAAAACTGTTTTTT. Translating gives CASSPLREKLFF.

The chain is built from TRBV11-2 and TRBJ2-1; 7 bases fit TRBD2. Germline loops: CDR1 SGHAT, CDR2 FQNNGV. The CDR3 contains 12 residues. The V segment lost 8 bases and the J segment 7 bases; nucleotides outside the gene matches: 5. CDR3 in amino acids: CASGVGGNEQFF. CDR3 sequence (DNA): TGTGCCAGCGGCGTGGGGGGGAATGAGCAGTTCTTC.

The chain couples TRBV7-2 to TRBJ2-3; D is ambiguous. The CDR3 consists of 14 residues. Germline values: CDR1 SGHTA, CDR2 FQGNSA. V was pared by 1 base and J by 6 bases, with 11 bases between. The CDR3 region is CASSLDGSRDTQYF. The CDR3 DNA follows: TGTGCCAGCAGCTTAGATGGGTCGCGGGATACGCAGTATTTT.

The rearrangement joins TRBV5-4 to TRBJ2-3; possible D gene TRBD2, 5 bases. The CDR3 spans 15 residues. Germline values: CDR1 SGHNT, CDR2 YYREEE (reference sequence). The ends were cut back, 6 bases at V and 0 bases at J, with 14 bases in the middle. CDR3 sequence reads: CASNPGSGSTDTQYF. For the CDR3, the DNA is TGTGCCAGCAACCCTGGGTCGGGAAGCACAGATACGCAGTATTTT.

The V gene is TRBV6-6, the J gene TRBJ1-5; 10 bases agree with TRBD1. This CDR3 comprises 14 residues. V was clipped by 7 bases and J by 4 bases; unmatched bases: 4. Germline lookup yields CDR1 MNHNY and CDR2 SVGAGI (reference sequence). The CDR3 is CASIQDRGNQPQHF. The CDR3 region has the DNA TGTGCCAGCATTCAGGACAGGGGGAATCAGCCCCAGCATTTT.

On this clone itself: This CDR3 is also generated by other DNA sequences in the sample. This chain joins TRBV18 and TRBJ1-5; 9 bases align to TRBD1. This CDR3 contains 15 residues. Germline CDR1 is KGHSH and CDR2 is LQKENI. V lost 1 base, J lost 4 bases, and 2 bases stayed unmatched. CDR3 in DNA: TGTGCCAGCTCACCACTCGGACAGGGGAATCAGCCCCAGCATTTT. Its protein is CASSPLGQGNQPQHF.

The chain employs TRBV7-8 and TRBJ1-2; D gene ambiguous. The germline V gene has CDR1 SGHVS and CDR2 FQNEAQ. The CDR3 extends over 14 amino acids. The V and J ends lost 1 base and 4 bases respectively, with 10 bases between them. CDR3 amino acids: CASSLGSPVYGYTF. The CDR3 DNA follows: TGTGCCAGCAGCTTAGGGTCCCCGGTCTATGGCTACACCTTC.

J is TRBJ2-5 and V is TRBV2, with D maybe TRBD1 (7 bases). The CDR3 is 15 residues long. The V gene lost 6 bases and the J gene lost 4 bases, with 18 bases spanning the gap. CDR1 and CDR2 from the germline V gene are SNHLY and FYNNEI. Here the CDR3 reads CASSVEGARGETQYF. CDR3 nucleotide sequence: TGTGCCAGCAGCGTGGAGGGGGCGCGGGGAGAGACCCAGTACTTC.

The V and J genes are TRBV2 and TRBJ1-1, with a tentative D call TRBD1 (6 bases). Trimming pared 8 bases from V and 0 bases from J, leaving 16 bases between. The CDR3 runs to 15 residues. The germline gives CDR1 SNHLY, CDR2 FYNNEI. DNA for the CDR3: TGTGCCAGCTGCCAGGGACATCTCATGAACACTGAAGCTTTCTTT. Protein product: CASCQGHLMNTEAFF.

The rearrangement joins TRBV19 to TRBJ2-7; tentatively, D is TRBD2 (5 bases). V lost 5 bases to trimming and J lost 2 bases, with 10 bases between them. Per the germline V gene, CDR1 is LNHDA and CDR2 is SQIVND (reference sequence). The CDR3 runs to 13 residues. The CDR3 loop reads CASSLAEAYEQYF. DNA of the CDR3: TGTGCCAGTAGTTTGGCGGAGGCCTACGAGCAGTACTTC.

The chain carries TRBV7-2 and TRBJ2-7; tentative D call: TRBD2 (8 bases). Trimming took 5 bases from V and 9 from J, leaving 20 bases between them. In germline, CDR1 is SGHTA, CDR2 FQGNSA. The CDR3 covers 14 residues. CDR3 region: CASSRGGTAQGQYF. DNA for the CDR3: TGTGCCAGCAGCCGGGGGGGGACAGCCCAGGGGCAGTACTTC.

The chain is built from TRBV19 and TRBJ2-1; D possibly corresponds to TRBD2 (6 bases). This CDR3 has 14 amino acids. CDR1 is LNHDA and CDR2 is SQIVND in the germline V gene (reference sequence). V was pared by 6 bases and J by 0 bases, with 9 bases between. The CDR3 spells CASRPGSSYNEQFF. The CDR3 bases are TGTGCCAGTAGGCCCGGGAGCTCCTACAATGAGCAGTTCTTC.

V gene TRBV5-4 combines with J gene TRBJ1-2, with 12 bases fitting TRBD1. The CDR3 has 15 residues. V trimming: 10 bases; J trimming: 3 bases; junction bases outside the gene matches: 10. Germline CDR1 SGHNT, CDR2 YYREEE (reference sequence). Here the CDR3 DNA reads TGTGCCGGCGGGACAGGGGGCTTTTTGGACTATGGCTACACCTTC. Translated, it gives CAGGTGGFLDYGYTF. The full variable domain, in which reference TRBV5-4 and TRBJ1-2 provide the parts outside the CDR3, is ETGVTQSPTHLIKTRGQQVTLRCSSQSGHNTVSWYQQALGQGPQFIFQYYREEENGRGNFPPRFSGLQFPNYSSELNVNALELDDSALYLCAGGTGGFLDYGYTFGSGTRLTVV.

The V and J genes are TRBV11-2 and TRBJ2-7; D is unresolved. V lost 5 bases and J 6 bases, leaving 11 bases between the germline ends. CDR1 is SGHAT and CDR2 is FQNNGV in the germline V gene. CDR3 length: 12 amino acids. The chain's CDR3 is CASSRVEFEQYF. The CDR3 DNA sequence: TGTGCCAGCAGCCGAGTGGAGTTCGAGCAGTACTTC.